This T cell receptor beta chain was retrieved from a study of blood T cell repertoires in COVID-19. Study-level background: The United States, Italy and Spain provided the acute and convalescent COVID-19 samples. PBMCs, B-cell-depleted T cells, or T cells were the source of the cDNA or gDNA that made up the material.

The CDR3 consists of 15 residues. Looked up from germline, CDR1 is MNHEY and CDR2 is SVGEGT. V was pared by 5 bases and J by 7 bases, with 7 bases of the junction left unmatched. Methods used by the authors: Estimates of nucleated cell counts were drawn from the amplification of reference gene primers. Generated by immunoSEQ multiplex PCR, the TCRdb table keeps only in-frame clones and is missing some. V and J calls and clone size are given by that table; D and trimming were obtained from the DNA. The sample includes 20,000 to 30,000 clones, around 92% of them seen just once. The sequenced material came from peripheral blood. The chain links TRBV6-2 or TRBV6-3 to TRBJ2-1; 11 nucleotides agree with TRBD2. This TCR came from a human donor in a cohort sampled during active COVID-19. This chain's CDR3 is CASSQTSGSINEQFF. DNA for the CDR3: TGTGCCAGCAGTCAAACTAGCGGGAGTATAAATGAGCAGTTCTTC.